The entry below describes one TCR beta chain. What this receptor recognizes is not known. Per-nucleotide qualities are absent, and no much larger clonotype sits a single base away. TCRbeta CDR3 regions were amplified from genomic DNA by means of the immunoSEQ Assay, a bias-controlled multiplex PCR. As for the original processing: Nucleated cell counts per sample were estimated from amplification of reference gene primers within the assay. To quantify the absolute abundance of each unique TCRbeta CDR3 rearrangement, sequence reads were collapsed and filtered. For each sample, productive Simpson clonality was calculated as the square root of Simpson's diversity index across productive rearrangements. The clones in this table, taken by TCRdb from immuneACCESS, are in-frame only. Not every clone is retained; where verified, under half of the shortfall comes from an unresolved V gene, and the cause of the rest is unknown. That table supplies the V and J calls and clone size; D and trimming were determined from the DNA. This sample comprises under 200,000 clones, 88% of them detected only once. In total, the top ten clones hold roughly 2% of the sample.

A second Seattle source provided samples from volunteer blood donors who had recovered from COVID-19. Whole blood was collected in K2EDTA tubes by collaborating institutions according to the institutions' own protocols. For TCRbeta analysis, collaborators shipped samples in one of three forms: frozen whole blood, isolated PBMCs, or DNA extracted from either of those sample types. The data stem from a study of blood T cell repertoires in COVID-19 (dated by TCRdb to about 2020). For context, the study as a whole: Samples from collaborators originated in the United States, Italy and Spain and spanned both the acute and convalescent phases of COVID-19. Where available, HLA class I and class II types were taken from metadata supplied by the sample provider and were not determined by assay-based typing. A de-identified subject ID, COVID-19 status, age in years and sex were almost always included in the sample metadata. The material from the prospective study consisted of cDNA or gDNA derived from T cells, B-cell-depleted T cells, or PBMCs. The repertoires were released in a freely available public database meant as a resource for research on the immune response to SARS-CoV-2. Deeply sampled blood TCRbeta repertoires from subjects exposed to, actively infected with, or recovered from COVID-19 were included in the dataset. The samples were drawn from two sources: the first 160 participants of the ongoing ImmuneRACE study, and 950 to 1,500 subjects contributed by 6 global collaborators. The full study reports these points: How much clinical and demographic metadata was included differed by source and by participant, and the metadata was provided uncurated.

Trimming removed 0 bases from V and 8 bases from J; the gene matches leave 4 bases unexplained. For CDR1 and CDR2, the germline V gene (reference sequence) lists SGHNT and YYREEE. The CDR3 spans 13 residues, from the cysteine through the phenylalanine. Solely the CDR3 DNA is kept, with 39 bases framed from the first base. The sequence was collected from a man aged 45-60 years who had recovered from COVID-19. Sequencing input: peripheral blood. The rearranged chain carries TRBV5-4 and TRBJ1-2, and TRBD1 aligns with 7 junction nucleotides. This receptor carries the CDR3 CASSLEGAGGYTF. The sequenced DNA is TGTGCCAGCAGCTTGGAGGGGGCTGGGGGCTACACCTTC.